This T cell receptor (beta chain) is drawn from a study of cytomegalovirus exposure and HLA in healthy donors. V gave up 7 bases and J gave up 4 bases, with 8 bases separating them. The CDR3 consists of 12 residues. CDR1 and CDR2 (germline): SNHLY, FYNNEI. Overall study findings and caveats: Later analysis showed TCR association rates varying by HLA locus, highest for DRB1 and lowest for HLA-C. The authors later found most CMV-associated TCR beta chains appeared HLA-restricted. Earlier findings revealed that most TCR beta V segments proved productive either about 90% or about 30% of the time.

As for this clone: Its target is unknown.

Amplification used 60 Vbeta primers and 13 Jbeta primers. Sequencing was performed with immunoSEQ multiplex PCR; in TCRdb, only in-frame clones are kept and a portion is missing. This sample has 120,000 to 150,000 clones, with 75% to 85% found just once. The donors, nominally healthy at sampling, likely had unrecorded immune exposures. Sample: PBMCs. V and J are TRBV2 and TRBJ1-5; no clear D gene. This receptor was identified in a woman aged 40 to 50 in good health and CMV-seropositive. DNA of the CDR3: TGTGCCAGCAACCGAGGAAATCAGCCCCAGCATTTT. Translation gives CASNRGNQPQHF.